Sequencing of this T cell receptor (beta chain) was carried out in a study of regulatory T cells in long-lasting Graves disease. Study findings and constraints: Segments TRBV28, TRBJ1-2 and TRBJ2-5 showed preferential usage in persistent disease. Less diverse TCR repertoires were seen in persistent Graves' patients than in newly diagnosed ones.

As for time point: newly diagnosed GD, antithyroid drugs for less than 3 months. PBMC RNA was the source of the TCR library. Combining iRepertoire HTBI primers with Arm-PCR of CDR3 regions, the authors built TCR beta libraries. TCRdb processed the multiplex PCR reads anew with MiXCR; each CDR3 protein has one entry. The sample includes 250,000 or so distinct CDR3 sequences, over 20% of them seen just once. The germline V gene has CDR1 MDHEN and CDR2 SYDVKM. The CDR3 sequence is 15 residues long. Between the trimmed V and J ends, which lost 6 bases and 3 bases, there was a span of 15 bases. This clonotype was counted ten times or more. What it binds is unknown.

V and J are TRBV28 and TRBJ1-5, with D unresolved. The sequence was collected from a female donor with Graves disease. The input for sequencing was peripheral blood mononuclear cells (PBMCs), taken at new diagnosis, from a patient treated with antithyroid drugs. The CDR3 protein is CASRPSGSFNQPQHF. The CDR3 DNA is TGTGCCAGCAGACCTAGCGGCTCTTTCAATCAGCCCCAGCATTTT.